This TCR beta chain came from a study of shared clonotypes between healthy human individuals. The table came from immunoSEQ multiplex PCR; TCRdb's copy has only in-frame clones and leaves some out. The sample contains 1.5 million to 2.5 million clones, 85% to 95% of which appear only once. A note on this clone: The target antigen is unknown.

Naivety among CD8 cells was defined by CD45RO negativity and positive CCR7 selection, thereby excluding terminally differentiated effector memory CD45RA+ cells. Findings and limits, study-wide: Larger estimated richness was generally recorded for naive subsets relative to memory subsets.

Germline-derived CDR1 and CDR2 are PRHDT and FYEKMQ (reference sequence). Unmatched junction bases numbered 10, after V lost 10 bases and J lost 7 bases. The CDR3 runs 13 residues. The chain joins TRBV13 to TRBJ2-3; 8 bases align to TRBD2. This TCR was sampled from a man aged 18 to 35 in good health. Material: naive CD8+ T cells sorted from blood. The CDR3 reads CATGTRDANTQYF. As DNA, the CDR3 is TGTGCCACCGGGACTAGGGATGCAAATACGCAGTATTTT. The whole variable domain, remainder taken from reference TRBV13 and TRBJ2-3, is AAGVIQSPRHLIKEKRETATLKCYPIPRHDTVYWYQQGPGQDPQFLISFYEKMQSDKGSIPDRFSAQQFSDYHSELNMSSLELGDSALYFCATGTRDANTQYFGPGTRLTVL.